This entry lists 17 T cell receptor beta chains sequenced from one sample in a study of cytomegalovirus exposure and HLA in healthy donors. Libraries were prepared by immunoSEQ multiplex PCR; TCRdb keeps only in-frame clonotypes and omits some of them. Seen here are a few hundred thousand clones, roughly 89% observed once, and the top ten hold approximately 0.84%. Sequences were obtained from PBMCs. The receptors here all came from a woman in her late teens or twenties in good health and CMV-seronegative.

This clone showed up just once. V usage is TRBV18 and J usage is TRBJ1-5; TRBD1 agrees at 7 bases. This CDR3 region has 13 residues. Looked up from germline, CDR1 is KGHSH and CDR2 is LQKENI. V lost 4 bases and J lost 5; bases outside the gene matches: 2. The CDR3 sequence is CASSQGADQPQHF. CDR3 sequence (DNA): TGTGCCAGCTCACAGGGGGCGGATCAGCCCCAGCATTTT.

The J gene is TRBJ2-3, the V gene TRBV27; TRBD2 matches 8 bases. V lost 4 bases and J lost 0; bases outside the gene matches: 9. The germline V gene encodes CDR1 MNHEY and CDR2 SMNVEV (reference sequence). The CDR3 covers 17 residues. CDR3 nucleotide sequence: TGTGCCAGCAGTTCCGCGGCGGCTAGCGGGAGCACAGATACGCAGTATTTT. This sequence encodes CASSSAAASGSTDTQYF.

The rearrangement links TRBV18 to TRBJ2-3; a weak D match, TRBD2 (5 bases). The CDR3 totals 18 residues. Trimming pared 0 bases from V and 1 base from J, leaving 17 bases between. Germline V CDR1 and CDR2: KGHSH, LQKENI. CDR3 sequence (DNA): TGTGCCAGCTCACCACCGGCCGGACTCCACCCGGGCACAGATACGCAGTATTTT. It yields the protein CASSPPAGLHPGTDTQYF.

This clone appeared once. The V gene is TRBV27, the J gene TRBJ2-1, with 9 bases that match TRBD2. The germline V gene encodes CDR1 MNHEY and CDR2 SMNVEV (reference sequence). This CDR3 contains 15 residues. V trimming: 3 bases; J trimming: 6 bases; junction bases outside the gene matches: 6. The CDR3 here is CASSLATSGPNEQFF. DNA of the CDR3: TGTGCCAGCAGTTTGGCGACTAGCGGCCCCAATGAGCAGTTCTTC.

For the CDR3, the DNA is TGTGCCAGTAGTAAGCTAGCGGGAGCTGGTGAGCAGTTCTTC. Translating gives CASSKLAGAGEQFF. The rearrangement uses TRBV19 and TRBJ2-1; 10 nucleotides align to TRBD2. CDR3 size: 14 residues. V lost 4 bases to trimming and J lost 9 bases; unmatched junction nucleotides: 6. Germline assignment: CDR1 LNHDA and CDR2 SQIVND (reference sequence). Based on the CDR3 plus reference TRBV19 and TRBJ2-1, the full variable domain is DGGITQSPKYLFRKEGQNVTLSCEQNLNHDAMYWYRQDPGQGLRLIYYSQIVNDFQKGDIAEGYSVSREKKESFPLTVTSAQKNPTAFYLCASSKLAGAGEQFFGPGTRLTVL.

The chain is built from TRBV4-3 and TRBJ2-7; 8 nucleotides line up with TRBD1. The V segment lost 0 bases and the J segment 2 bases; nucleotides outside the gene matches: 6. The CDR3 sequence is 16 residues long. Per the germline V gene, CDR1 is LGHNA and CDR2 is YSLEER. The CDR3 region is CASSQDRVTGAYEQYF. DNA for the CDR3: TGCGCCAGCAGCCAAGATCGGGTGACAGGGGCCTACGAGCAGTACTTC.

The rearrangement uses TRBV6-5 and TRBJ2-7; 9 bases match TRBD1. The CDR3 contains 15 residues. The germline V gene encodes CDR1 MNHEY and CDR2 SVGAGI. V was clipped by 0 bases and J by 4 bases; unmatched bases: 4. This CDR3 is CASSYSPGQGYEQYF. CDR3 DNA: TGTGCCAGCAGTTACTCCCCGGGACAGGGTTACGAGCAGTACTTC.

The genes are TRBV28 and TRBJ1-5; D remains unclear. V lost 5 bases and J 6 bases, leaving 20 bases between the germline ends. The length of the CDR3 is 16 residues. Germline loops: CDR1 MDHEN, CDR2 SYDVKM. CDR3 nucleotides: TGTGCCAGCAGTGGGCTGGGTTTGGGTCTCGGTCAGCCCCAGCATTTT. Its translation: CASSGLGLGLGQPQHF.

This chain uses TRBV11-2 with TRBJ2-1; no reliable D call. Germline lookup yields CDR1 SGHAT and CDR2 FQNNGV. V shed 3 bases and J shed 6 bases, with 12 bases lying between them. CDR3 length: 14 amino acids. The CDR3 coding sequence is TGTGCCAGCAGCTTTGGTTGGGCCCGCAATGAGCAGTTCTTC. Translated: CASSFGWARNEQFF.

This chain uses TRBV15 with TRBJ2-7, with D perhaps matching TRBD2 (5 bases). V was pared by 0 bases and J by 6 bases, with 18 bases between. The CDR3 spans 16 residues. Germline assignment: CDR1 LNHNV and CDR2 YYDKDF (reference sequence). The CDR3 is CATSREPRDPRVEQYF. The CDR3 coding sequence is TGTGCCACCAGCAGAGAACCACGGGATCCCCGTGTCGAGCAGTACTTC.

The rearrangement uses TRBV18 and TRBJ1-2; TRBD1 aligns across 11 bases. The CDR3 has 14 residues. Germline CDR1 KGHSH, CDR2 LQKENI. V shed 6 bases and J 6 bases; nucleotides not matched to a gene: 6. The CDR3 region has the DNA TGTGCCAGCTCCCCCGGGACAGGGGGGGATGGCTACACCTTC. Translating gives CASSPGTGGDGYTF.

This chain links TRBV6-4 with TRBJ2-7; D is unresolved. The CDR3 totals 14 residues. Germline-derived CDR1 and CDR2 are MRHNA and SNTAGT. V shed 5 bases and J shed 4 bases, with 15 bases lying between them. The CDR3 region is CASSPRSDGYEQYF. CDR3 DNA sequence: TGTGCCAGCAGTCCCCGGAGCGACGGGTACGAGCAGTACTTC.

The V and J genes are TRBV5-1 and TRBJ1-5; 7 positions match TRBD1. The V gene end was trimmed by 0 bases and the J gene end by 6 bases; junction bases not matched to a gene: 3. The CDR3 sequence is 14 residues long. CDR1 is SGHRS and CDR2 is YFSETQ in the germline V gene. Here the CDR3 reads CASSLEGAGQPQHF. The CDR3 DNA is TGCGCCAGCAGCTTGGAGGGGGCTGGTCAGCCCCAGCATTTT.

The chain recombines TRBV2 with TRBJ1-1; D possibly corresponds to TRBD1 (6 bases). CDR3 size: 13 residues. V dropped 7 bases and J dropped 3 bases, with 12 bases sitting between them. The germline V gene has CDR1 SNHLY and CDR2 FYNNEI. The CDR3: CASNQGQDTEAFF. The CDR3 nucleotides are TGTGCCAGCAACCAGGGGCAGGACACTGAAGCTTTCTTT.

The V call is TRBV29-1, the J call TRBJ2-3; 9 bases match TRBD1. Per the germline V gene, CDR1 is SQVTM and CDR2 is ANQGSEA. The CDR3 totals 14 residues. V was clipped by 2 bases and J by 7 bases; unmatched bases: 7. As DNA, the CDR3 is TGCAGCGTTGAATCCGGGACAGGGTCCTATACGCAGTATTTT. Translated, it gives CSVESGTGSYTQYF.

V and J are TRBV27 and TRBJ1-4; 10 bases agree with TRBD1. V lost 4 bases and J lost 0; bases outside the gene matches: 14. Germline V gene sequence: CDR1 MNHEY, CDR2 SMNVEV (reference sequence). The length of the CDR3 is 20 residues. The CDR3 nucleotides are TGTGCCAGCAGTTCAACCGGGACAGGGGTTGGATATTCAACTAATGAAAAACTGTTTTTT. It is translated as CASSSTGTGVGYSTNEKLFF.

This clone occurred a few times. The rearrangement joins TRBV25-1 to TRBJ1-2; no clear D. Trimming took off 6 bases at V and 5 bases at J, with 13 bases between the two ends. The CDR3 consists of 13 residues. Per the germline V gene, CDR1 is MGHDK and CDR2 is SYGVNS. CDR3 sequence reads: CASRRNQDYGYTF. For the CDR3, the DNA is TGTGCCAGCAGGCGCAATCAGGATTATGGCTACACCTTC.